The 5 T cell receptor beta chains below come from one sample, sequenced in a study of blood T cell repertoires in COVID-19 (dated by TCRdb to about 2020). Library construction relied on the immunoSEQ multiplex PCR assay. In TCRdb, the immuneACCESS table is reduced to in-frame sequences with V and J assigned. These tables do not hold every clone; where another copy was compared, an unresolved V gene accounts for under half, and the others remain unexplained. This sample lists around 150,000 clones; around four fifths were detected once. The ten top clones hold 3.5% to 4.5% of the sample. The sample consisted of peripheral blood. These receptors came from a woman older than 75 with acute or convalescent COVID-19.

This sequence joins TRBV11-3 and TRBJ2-1; 8 bases align to TRBD1. V was clipped by 5 bases and J by 7 bases; unmatched bases: 7. CDR1 and CDR2 from the germline V gene are SGHNT and YENEEA. The CDR3 is 14 residues long. The CDR3 loop reads CASSQDRVVNEQFF. The DNA of the CDR3 is TGTGCCAGCAGCCAGGACAGGGTAGTTAATGAGCAGTTCTTC. Supplemented by reference TRBV11-3 and TRBJ2-1, the full variable domain reads EAGVVQSPRYKIIEKKQPVAFWCNPISGHNTLYWYLQNLGQGPELLIRYENEEAVDDSQLPKDRFSAERLKGVDSTLKIQPAELGDSAVYLCASSQDRVVNEQFFGPGTRLTVL.

The gene calls are TRBV2 and TRBJ1-1; 8 bases fit TRBD1. The germline V gene has CDR1 SNHLY and CDR2 FYNNEI. V lost 6 bases to trimming and J lost 4 bases; unmatched junction nucleotides: 7. The CDR3 has 14 amino acids. Written as DNA, the CDR3 is TGTGCCAGCAGAGGACAGGGCTGGGGCACTGAAGCTTTCTTT. Protein product: CASRGQGWGTEAFF.

This clone was detected only a few times. This chain uses TRBV12-3 or TRBV12-4 with TRBJ2-1; maybe TRBD1 (6 bases). V gave up 3 bases and J gave up 13 bases, with 13 bases separating them. This CDR3 region has 12 residues. The CDR3: CASSFLSQGQFF. As DNA, the CDR3 is TGTGCCAGCAGTTTCTTATCACAGGGACAGTTCTTC.

The rearrangement uses TRBV7-3 and TRBJ2-1, with D maybe TRBD2 (5 bases). CDR3 size: 14 residues. From germline, CDR1 is SGHTA and CDR2 FQGTGA. The V gene lost 3 bases and the J gene lost 6 bases, with 12 bases spanning the gap. The CDR3 loop is CASSLLAQTNEQFF. The CDR3 DNA sequence: TGTGCCAGCAGCTTGCTAGCTCAAACCAATGAGCAGTTCTTC.

This clone showed up just a few times. The chain carries TRBV5-1 and TRBJ2-3; 7 nucleotides match TRBD2. The germline CDR1 and CDR2 sequences are SGHRS and YFSETQ. V gave up 4 bases and J gave up 9 bases; unmatched junction bases: 14. The CDR3 runs 15 residues. The CDR3 nucleotides are TGCGCCAGCAGCCCTAGGGAGGATACGGGGGGAACGCAGTATTTT. Translated: CASSPREDTGGTQYF.